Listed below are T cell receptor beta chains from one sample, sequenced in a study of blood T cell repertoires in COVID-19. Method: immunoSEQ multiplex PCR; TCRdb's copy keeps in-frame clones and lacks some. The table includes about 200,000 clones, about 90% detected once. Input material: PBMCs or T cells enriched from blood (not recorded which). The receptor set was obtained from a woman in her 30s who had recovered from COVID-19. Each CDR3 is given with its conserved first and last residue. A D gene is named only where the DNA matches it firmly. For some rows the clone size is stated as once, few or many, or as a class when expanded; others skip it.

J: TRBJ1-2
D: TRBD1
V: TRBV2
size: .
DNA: TGTGCCAGCAGTGAAATAAGACAGGGGAGATATGGCTACACCTTC
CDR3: CASSEIRQGRYGYTF

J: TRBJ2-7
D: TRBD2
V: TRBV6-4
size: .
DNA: TGTGCCAGCAGGGGGGAGGGCAGGAACTCCTACGAGCAGTACTTC
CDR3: CASRGEGRNSYEQYF

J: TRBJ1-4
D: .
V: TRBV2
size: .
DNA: TGTGCCAGCAGTCGCCAGGAAGGGCGCGCGGGGGAAAAACTGTTTTTT
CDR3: CASSRQEGRAGEKLFF

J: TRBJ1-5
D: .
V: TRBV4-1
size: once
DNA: TGCGCCAGCAGCCAAGAAGGGGGAATCAATCAGCCCCAGCATTTT
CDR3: CASSQEGGINQPQHF

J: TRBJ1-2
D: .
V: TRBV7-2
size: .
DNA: TGTGCCAGCAGCTTACTGCCGGGAGGGGGCTACACCTTC
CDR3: CASSLLPGGGYTF

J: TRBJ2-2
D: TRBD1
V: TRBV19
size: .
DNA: TGTGCCAGTAGTAAACCAGGGGGAGTACCGAACACCGGGGAGCTGTTTTTT
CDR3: CASSKPGGVPNTGELFF

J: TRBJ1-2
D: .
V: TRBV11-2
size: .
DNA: TGTGCCAGCAGCTTAGATCTAAGGGGAGGCCTAACCTTC
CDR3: CASSLDLRGGLTF

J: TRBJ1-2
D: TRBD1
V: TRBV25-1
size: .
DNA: TGTGCCAGCAGACTTACAGGGGGGAGCTATGGCTACACCTTC
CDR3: CASRLTGGSYGYTF

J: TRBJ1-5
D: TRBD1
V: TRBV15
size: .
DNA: TGTGCCACCAGCAGAGATGCCAGGACAGGGACTCAGCCCCAGCATTTT
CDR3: CATSRDARTGTQPQHF

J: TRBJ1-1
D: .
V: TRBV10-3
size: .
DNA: TGTGCCTCAGCCGGGATGAACACTGAAGCTTTCTTT
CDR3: CASAGMNTEAFF

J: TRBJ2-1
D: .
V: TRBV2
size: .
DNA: TGTGCCAGCAGTCTCAGGGATGAGCAGTTCTTC
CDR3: CASSLRDEQFF

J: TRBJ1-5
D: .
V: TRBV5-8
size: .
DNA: TGTGCCAGCAGCTTGGGACAGATCAATCAGCCCCAGCATTTT
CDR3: CASSLGQINQPQHF

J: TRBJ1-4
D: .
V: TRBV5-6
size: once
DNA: TGTGCCAGCAGCTTGGGGTCTGGGCTGCCTAATGAAAAACTGTTTTTT
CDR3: CASSLGSGLPNEKLFF

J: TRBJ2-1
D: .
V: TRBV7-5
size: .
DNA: TGTGCCAGAAGCCTGGGACTTCTCCGCAATGAGCAGTTCTTC
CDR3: CARSLGLLRNEQFF

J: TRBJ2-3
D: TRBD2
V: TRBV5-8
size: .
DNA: TGTGCCAGCAGCTTTAGGAAGACTAGCGGGGCAGATACGCAGTATTTT
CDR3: CASSFRKTSGADTQYF

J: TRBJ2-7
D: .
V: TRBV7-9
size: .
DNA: TGTGCCAGCAGCTTAGGGGCAGGTCAGCTCTACGAGCAGTACTTC
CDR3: CASSLGAGQLYEQYF

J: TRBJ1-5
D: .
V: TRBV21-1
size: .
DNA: TGTGCCAGCAGCAAAGGGAGAGAACATAGCAATCAGCCCCAGCATTTT
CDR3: CASSKGREHSNQPQHF

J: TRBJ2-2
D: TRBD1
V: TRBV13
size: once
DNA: TGTGCCAGCAGCCCCCGGGACAGGGGGCGACCCGGGGAGCTGTTTTTT
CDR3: CASSPRDRGRPGELFF

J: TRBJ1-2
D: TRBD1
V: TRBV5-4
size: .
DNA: TGTGCCAGCAGCCGCACCGGGACAGGGACCTATGGCTACACCTTC
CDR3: CASSRTGTGTYGYTF

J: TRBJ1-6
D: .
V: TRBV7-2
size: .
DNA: TGTGCCAGCAGCACACCCGGGGGAGTAAATTCACCCCTCCACTTT
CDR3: CASSTPGGVNSPLHF

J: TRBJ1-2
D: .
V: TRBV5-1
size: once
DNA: TGCGCCAGCAGGCCAGGGTCAAGCTATGGCTACACCTTC
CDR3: CASRPGSSYGYTF

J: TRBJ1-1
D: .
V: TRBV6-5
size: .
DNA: TGTGCCAGCACCACGACTGAGAACACTGAAGCTTTCTTT
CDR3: CASTTTENTEAFF

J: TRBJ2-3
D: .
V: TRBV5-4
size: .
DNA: TGTGCTTCGTTCTGGGCAGGTACGCAGTATTTT
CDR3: CASFWAGTQYF

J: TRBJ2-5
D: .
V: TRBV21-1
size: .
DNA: TGTGCCAGCAGGCGAAGGACAGGGCTTAAAGAGACCCAGTACTTC
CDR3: CASRRRTGLKETQYF

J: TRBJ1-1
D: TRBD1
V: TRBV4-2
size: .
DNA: TGTGCCAGCAGCCAATTGAGGACAGGGTCGAACACTGAAGCTTTCTTT
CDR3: CASSQLRTGSNTEAFF

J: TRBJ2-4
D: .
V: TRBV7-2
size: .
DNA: TGTGCCAGCAGCTTCCCGGGGACCAAAAACATTCAGTACTTC
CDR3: CASSFPGTKNIQYF

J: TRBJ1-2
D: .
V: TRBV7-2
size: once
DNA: TGTGCCAGCAGCTTAATCGGAAGTGAGACAGGACTCTATGGCTACACCTTC
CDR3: CASSLIGSETGLYGYTF

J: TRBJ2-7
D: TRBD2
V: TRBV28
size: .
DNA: TGTGCCAGCAGTTTCGGGACTAGCGGGAGCTACGAGCAGTACTTC
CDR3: CASSFGTSGSYEQYF

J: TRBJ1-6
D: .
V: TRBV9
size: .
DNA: TGTGCCAGCAGCGCCGCAGGAGGGAATAATTCACCCCTCCACTTT
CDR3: CASSAAGGNNSPLHF

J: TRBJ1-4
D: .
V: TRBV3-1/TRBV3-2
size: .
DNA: TGTGCCAGCAGCCAGCCGAGGGGGAATGAAAAACTGTTTTTT
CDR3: CASSQPRGNEKLFF

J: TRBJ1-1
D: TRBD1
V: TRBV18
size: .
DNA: TGTGCCAGCTCAGGGACAGGGACGCACACTGAAGCTTTCTTT
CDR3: CASSGTGTHTEAFF

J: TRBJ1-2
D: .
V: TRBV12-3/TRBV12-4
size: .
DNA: TGTGCCAGCAGTTTAGGAGGGGGCTACACCTTC
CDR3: CASSLGGGYTF

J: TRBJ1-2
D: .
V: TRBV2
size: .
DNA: TGTGCCAGCAGTGAAAGACAGGTCTATGGCTACACCTTC
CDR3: CASSERQVYGYTF

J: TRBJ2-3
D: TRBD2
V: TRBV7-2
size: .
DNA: TGTGCCAGCAGCTTCGCGGGGGAAAGCACAGATACGCAGTATTTT
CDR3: CASSFAGESTDTQYF

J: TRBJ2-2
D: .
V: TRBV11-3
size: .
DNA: TGTGCCAGCAGCCCCCGTAGCCAAGACACCGGGGAGCTGTTTTTT
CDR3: CASSPRSQDTGELFF

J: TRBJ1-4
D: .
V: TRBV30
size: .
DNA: TGTGCCTGGAGTGAGACCGGGGTTGCCGGGGAAAAACTGTTTTTT
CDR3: CAWSETGVAGEKLFF

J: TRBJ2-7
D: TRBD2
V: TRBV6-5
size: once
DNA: TGTGCCAGCAGTTACTCGATGGGACTAGCCGTCTACGAGCAGTACTTC
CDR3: CASSYSMGLAVYEQYF

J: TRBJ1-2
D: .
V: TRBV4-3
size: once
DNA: TGCGCCAGCAGCCAAGATCAAGGCCAGGCCCATACCGGCTACACCTTC
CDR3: CASSQDQGQAHTGYTF

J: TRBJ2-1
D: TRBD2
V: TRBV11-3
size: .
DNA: TGTGCCAGCAGCTCGACTAGCGGGAGCAATGAGCAGTTCTTC
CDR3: CASSSTSGSNEQFF

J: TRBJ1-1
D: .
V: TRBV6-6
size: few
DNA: TGTGCCAGCCGACTGGGTGGCACTGAAGCTTTCTTT
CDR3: CASRLGGTEAFF

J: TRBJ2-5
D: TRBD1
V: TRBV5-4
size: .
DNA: TGTGCCAGCAGCCGGGACAGGACCCAAGAGACCCAGTACTTC
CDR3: CASSRDRTQETQYF

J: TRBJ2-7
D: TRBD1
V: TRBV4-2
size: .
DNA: TGTGCCAGCAGCCAGGAGATCGGACAGGCTGACGAGCAGTACTTC
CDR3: CASSQEIGQADEQYF

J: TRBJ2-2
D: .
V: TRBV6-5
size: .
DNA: TGTGCCAGCAGTTACCCCCCTGAGGGCACCGGGGAGCTGTTTTTT
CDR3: CASSYPPEGTGELFF

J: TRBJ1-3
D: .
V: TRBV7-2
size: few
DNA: TGTGCCAGCAGCTTAGAGCCGGGACTCGGAAACACCATATATTTT
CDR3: CASSLEPGLGNTIYF

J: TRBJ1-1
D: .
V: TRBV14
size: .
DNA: TGTGCCAGCAGCCAACTTGCGGCGGCGATGCACACTGAAGCTTTCTTT
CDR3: CASSQLAAAMHTEAFF

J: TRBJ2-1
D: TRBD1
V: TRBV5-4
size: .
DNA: TGTGCCAGCAGCTCACTGACAGGGGGTGAGCAGTTCTTC
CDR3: CASSSLTGGEQFF

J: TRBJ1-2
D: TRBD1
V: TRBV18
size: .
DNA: TGTGCCAGCTCGTCCGACAGGGGGCACTATGGCTACACCTTC
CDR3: CASSSDRGHYGYTF

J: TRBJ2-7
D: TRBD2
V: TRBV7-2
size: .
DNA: TGTGCCAGCAGCCCGACAGGGTCTAGCGGGAGGACCGACGAGCAGTACTTC
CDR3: CASSPTGSSGRTDEQYF

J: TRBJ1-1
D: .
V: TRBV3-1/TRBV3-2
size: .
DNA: TGTGCCAGCAGCCAAGATTCAGGGTATGCTTTCTTT
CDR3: CASSQDSGYAFF

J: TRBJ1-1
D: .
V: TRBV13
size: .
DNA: TGTGCCAGCAGCTTAGGGGGGGGTTTAGTGGCTTTCTTT
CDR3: CASSLGGGLVAFF

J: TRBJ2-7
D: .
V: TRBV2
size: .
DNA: TGTGCCGGAAGCAAGGGGGTCCCCTACGAGCAGTACTTC
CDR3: CAGSKGVPYEQYF

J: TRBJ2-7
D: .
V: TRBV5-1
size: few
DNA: TGCGCCAGCAGTAGCCGCAGTCCCTACGAGCAGTACTTC
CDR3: CASSSRSPYEQYF

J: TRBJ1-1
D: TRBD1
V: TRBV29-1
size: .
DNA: TGCAGCGTTCCGGGACAGATGAACACTGAAGCTTTCTTT
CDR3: CSVPGQMNTEAFF

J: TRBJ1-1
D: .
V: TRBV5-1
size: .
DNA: TGCGCCAGCAGCCAAAATGGGCAGGTCCTGAACACTGAAGCTTTCTTT
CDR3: CASSQNGQVLNTEAFF

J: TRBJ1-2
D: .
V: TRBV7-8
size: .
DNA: TGTGCCAGCAGCCTACTGGGGCATAACTATGGCTACACCTTC
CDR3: CASSLLGHNYGYTF

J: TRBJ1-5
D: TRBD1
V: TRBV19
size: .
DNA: TGTGCCACCAAGATGGGACAGCAGCCCCAGCATTTT
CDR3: CATKMGQQPQHF

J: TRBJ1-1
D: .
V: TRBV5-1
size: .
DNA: TGCGCCAGCAGCTCGGGAGGGGTGGTCACTGAAGCTTTCTTT
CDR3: CASSSGGVVTEAFF